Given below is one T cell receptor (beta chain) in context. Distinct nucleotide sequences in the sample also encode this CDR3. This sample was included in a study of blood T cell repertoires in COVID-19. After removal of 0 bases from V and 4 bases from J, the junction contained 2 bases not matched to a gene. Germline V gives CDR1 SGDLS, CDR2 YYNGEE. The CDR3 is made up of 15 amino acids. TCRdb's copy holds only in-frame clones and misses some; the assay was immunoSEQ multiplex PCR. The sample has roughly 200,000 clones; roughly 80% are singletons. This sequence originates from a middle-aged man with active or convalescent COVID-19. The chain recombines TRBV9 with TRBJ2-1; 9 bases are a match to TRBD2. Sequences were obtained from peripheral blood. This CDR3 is CASSVDSGGYNEQFF. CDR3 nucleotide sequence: TGTGCCAGCAGCGTAGATAGCGGGGGTTACAATGAGCAGTTCTTC.